This passage covers 25 T cell receptor beta chains from one sample sequenced in a study of cytomegalovirus exposure and HLA in healthy donors. This PCR relied on a set of 60 Vbeta primers and 13 Jbeta primers. The assay was immunoSEQ multiplex PCR, and TCRdb's table has in-frame clones only and misses some. The data show around 150,000 clones, about 78% seen once. Sequencing was done on a sample of PBMCs. These receptor sequences come from a male donor in good health and CMV-seronegative.

This clone was detected only a few times. The V gene is TRBV25-1, the J gene TRBJ1-1; no reliable D call. CDR1 and CDR2 (germline): MGHDK, SYGVNS. With 4 bases removed from V and 7 bases from J, the gap between germline ends came to 7 bases. This CDR3 contains 11 residues. The CDR3 coding sequence is TGTGCCAGCAGTGGAGGATATGAAGCTTTCTTT. This encodes CASSGGYEAFF.

The chain recombines TRBV16 with TRBJ1-5; no definite D call. Germline V gene sequence: CDR1 KGHSY, CDR2 FQNENV. The V end lost 4 bases, the J end lost 10 bases, and 23 bases lay between the germline ends. The CDR3 consists of 16 residues. This CDR3 is CASSPFGEGGSDPQHF. The CDR3 nucleotides read TGTGCCAGCAGCCCCTTTGGCGAGGGTGGCTCTGATCCCCAGCATTTT.

The chain joins TRBV6-6 to TRBJ2-7, with 8 positions matching TRBD1. J lost 4 bases, V lost 0 bases, and 8 bases had no gene match. The CDR3 sequence is 16 residues long. The germline V gene encodes CDR1 MNHNY and CDR2 SVGAGI (reference sequence). CDR3 amino acids: CASSYSAQGALYEQYF. In DNA, the CDR3 is TGTGCCAGCAGTTACTCTGCGCAGGGGGCGTTGTACGAGCAGTACTTC.

The genes are TRBV18 and TRBJ2-3; TRBD2 aligns across 13 bases. The J segment lost 4 bases and the V segment lost 4 bases, leaving 5 bases of the junction unmatched. The CDR3 contains 16 residues. Germline assignment: CDR1 KGHSH and CDR2 LQKENI. The CDR3 coding sequence is TGTGCCAGCTCACGATGGACTAGCGGGAGTGCAGATACGCAGTATTTT. It is translated as CASSRWTSGSADTQYF.

Written as DNA, the CDR3 is TGTGCCAGCAGTTACAAGGGGCTCACTGAAGCTTTCTTT. It specifies CASSYKGLTEAFF. The rearrangement joins TRBV27 to TRBJ1-1; possibly TRBD1 for D (5 bases). The CDR3 extends over 13 amino acids. CDR1 MNHEY and CDR2 SMNVEV come from the germline V gene (reference sequence). V shed 4 bases and J shed 4 bases, with 10 bases lying between them.

V is TRBV4-2 and J is TRBJ2-6; weak D call: TRBD1 (7 bases). Germline CDR1 reads LGHNA; CDR2 reads YNFKEQ. This CDR3 region has 19 residues. V lost 4 bases, J lost 0 bases, and 19 bases lay in between. The CDR3 spells CASSLVGGTAGSGANVLTF. CDR3 DNA sequence: TGTGCCAGCAGCCTCGTAGGAGGGACAGCCGGCTCTGGGGCCAACGTCCTGACTTTC.

The chain joins TRBV7-6 to TRBJ2-3; no firm D call. With 0 bases removed from V and 4 bases from J, the gap between germline ends came to 5 bases. This CDR3 region has 13 residues. Germline V gene sequence: CDR1 SGHVS, CDR2 FNYEAQ. CDR3 region: CASSLAGPDTQYF. CDR3 bases: TGTGCCAGCAGCTTAGCTGGGCCAGATACGCAGTATTTT.

The rearrangement uses TRBV6-1 and TRBJ1-1; TRBD1 might be the D (5 bases). V was clipped by 6 bases and J by 8 bases, with 13 bases between them. This CDR3 is built from 12 residues. Germline values: CDR1 MNHNS, CDR2 SASEGT. The chain's CDR3 is CASRNPGSEAFF. The CDR3 bases are TGTGCCAGCAGGAATCCAGGGTCGGAAGCTTTCTTT.

The CDR3 sequence is CASSPTSGDSYEQYF. The CDR3 DNA is TGCGCCAGCAGCCCGACTAGCGGGGACTCCTACGAGCAGTACTTC. The chain has TRBV5-1 and TRBJ2-7, with 11 positions matching TRBD2. J lost 0 bases, V lost 4 bases, and 3 bases had no gene match. The CDR3 contains 15 residues. Germline CDR1 reads SGHRS; CDR2 reads YFSETQ.

The rearrangement links TRBV4-2 to TRBJ2-7, with TRBD1 identical over 9 bases. Germline V lookup: CDR1 LGHNA, CDR2 YNFKEQ. The J segment lost 5 bases and the V segment lost 2 bases, leaving 10 bases of the junction unmatched. The CDR3 spans 16 residues. The CDR3 nucleotides are TGTGCCAGCAGCCAAATGCCTGGACAGGGGAAAAACGAGCAGTACTTC. This encodes CASSQMPGQGKNEQYF.

This rearrangement joins TRBV28 to TRBJ2-1, with TRBD2 matching 8 bases. CDR1 and CDR2 from the germline V gene are MDHEN and SYDVKM. The V segment lost 6 bases and the J segment 5 bases; nucleotides outside the gene matches: 12. The CDR3 loop spans 16 amino acids. This CDR3 reads CASSSPTTSGHNEQFF. The CDR3 nucleotides read TGTGCCAGCAGCTCCCCAACCACTAGCGGCCACAATGAGCAGTTCTTC.

This clone has only one observation. V usage is TRBV21-1 and J usage is TRBJ1-5; the table's D gene call, TRBD1, was not cross checked with the DNA. TRBV21-1 is classified as a pseudogene. The CDR3 runs to 14 residues. In nucleotides, the CDR3 is TGTGCCAGCAGCAAACGACAGGGGAACCAGCCCCAGCATTTT. This translates into CASSKRQGNQPQHF.

The chain carries TRBV29-1 and TRBJ1-1; 9 bases are a match to TRBD1. CDR1 and CDR2 (germline): SQVTM, ANQGSEA. This CDR3 has 11 amino acids. Trimming at V came to 6 bases and at J to 10 bases, leaving 6 bases not matched to a gene. CDR3: CSVTQGQGAFF. The DNA for the CDR3 is TGCAGCGTAACCCAGGGACAGGGAGCTTTCTTT.

This clone was seen only a few times. The rearrangement links TRBV6-5 to TRBJ1-6, with D possibly matching TRBD1 (5 bases). The V and J ends lost 2 bases and 10 bases respectively, with 15 bases between them. CDR3 size: 15 residues. From germline, CDR1 is MNHEY and CDR2 SVGAGI. CDR3 residues: CASSYDGGSGSPLHF. The CDR3 region has the DNA TGTGCCAGCAGTTACGATGGGGGGTCGGGGTCACCCCTCCACTTT.

The chain recombines TRBV5-6 with TRBJ1-4; D call uncertain. The V and J ends lost 2 bases and 5 bases respectively, with 10 bases between them. From germline, CDR1 is SGHDT and CDR2 YYEEEE. There are 14 residues in the CDR3. CDR3: CASSFGVRNEKLFF. As DNA, the CDR3 is TGTGCCAGCAGCTTCGGGGTTAGGAATGAAAAACTGTTTTTT.

This clone was found a few times. The chain uses TRBV7-2 and TRBJ2-7, with TRBD2 matching over 8 bases. CDR1 and CDR2 from the germline V gene are SGHTA and FQGNSA. This CDR3 has 14 amino acids. The V gene end was trimmed by 5 bases and the J gene end by 2 bases; junction bases not matched to a gene: 5. The CDR3 DNA sequence: TGTGCCAGCAGCCCTCAAGCGGGAGCCTACGAGCAGTACTTC. Encoded protein: CASSPQAGAYEQYF.

The table lists this clone with a count of one. The chain combines TRBV4-2 with TRBJ2-7, with D possibly matching TRBD1 (5 bases). CDR1 is LGHNA and CDR2 is YNFKEQ in the germline V gene. The CDR3 length is 14 residues. Deletions cut 0 bases from V and 2 bases from J, with 8 bases between. This chain's CDR3 is CASSQEKGPYEQYF. CDR3 in DNA: TGTGCCAGCAGCCAAGAAAAGGGGCCCTACGAGCAGTACTTC.

The genes are TRBV7-2 and TRBJ1-3; D is unresolved. V gave up 5 bases and J gave up 0 bases, with 8 bases separating them. Germline loops: CDR1 SGHTA, CDR2 FQGNSA. The CDR3 is 14 residues long. The CDR3 nucleotides read TGTGCCAGCAGCCAAGCAATCTCTGGAAACACCATATATTTT. Amino acids: CASSQAISGNTIYF.

This chain uses TRBV11-2 with TRBJ1-1, with D maybe TRBD1 (5 bases). The germline V gene has CDR1 SGHAT and CDR2 FQNNGV. The CDR3 contains 14 residues. Trimming took 5 bases from V and 3 from J, leaving 13 bases between them. CDR3 loop: CASSITTGDTEAFF. In DNA, the CDR3 is TGTGCCAGCAGCATAACGACGGGGGACACTGAAGCTTTCTTT.

The rearrangement links TRBV28 to TRBJ1-1; D possibly corresponds to TRBD1 (5 bases). Trimming stripped 3 bases from V and 0 bases from J, with 11 bases between. The germline V gene encodes CDR1 MDHEN and CDR2 SYDVKM. The length of the CDR3 is 15 residues. The CDR3 DNA reads TGTGCCAGCAGTTTCCTTCAGGGATTGAACACTGAAGCTTTCTTT. Protein sequence: CASSFLQGLNTEAFF.

This chain joins TRBV5-1 and TRBJ2-4; 8 positions match TRBD1. Germline CDR1 SGHRS, CDR2 YFSETQ. The junction had 11 bases not matched to a gene; V was cut back by 9 bases and J by 6 bases. The CDR3 contains 14 residues. The DNA of the CDR3 is TGCGCCACCCGGACAGGGCTAACGACAAACATTCAGTACTTC. Residues: CATRTGLTTNIQYF.

The chain links TRBV4-1 to TRBJ2-1, with a tentative D call TRBD2 (5 bases). V was trimmed by 4 bases and J by 0 bases, leaving 10 bases between them. This CDR3 contains 15 residues. The germline CDR1 and CDR2 sequences are MGHRA and YSYEKL. The CDR3 here is CASSPAVSSYNEQFF. The DNA for the CDR3 is TGCGCCAGCAGCCCAGCGGTTAGCTCCTACAATGAGCAGTTCTTC.

The chain carries TRBV27 and TRBJ1-4, with 8 positions matching TRBD1. CDR3 length: 16 amino acids. J was trimmed by 0 bases and V by 5 bases; bases with no gene match: 5. From germline, CDR1 is MNHEY and CDR2 SMNVEV (reference sequence). The CDR3 DNA reads TGTGCCAGCAGTCACGACAGGGGAACAACTAATGAAAAACTGTTTTTT. This translates into CASSHDRGTTNEKLFF.

V and J are TRBV7-6 and TRBJ2-7; TRBD1 is a possible D gene (5 bases). CDR3 length equals 16 residues. Per the germline V gene, CDR1 is SGHVS and CDR2 is FNYEAQ. V was pared by 1 base and J by 5 bases, with 18 bases between. The CDR3 spells CASSLGTGHQNDEQYF. CDR3 sequence (DNA): TGTGCCAGCAGCTTAGGTACAGGACACCAAAATGACGAGCAGTACTTC.

The chain uses TRBV2 and TRBJ2-3, with D possibly being TRBD2 (6 bases). Trimming took 7 bases from V and 6 from J, leaving 11 bases between them. CDR3 length equals 12 residues. From germline, CDR1 is SNHLY and CDR2 FYNNEI. For the CDR3, the DNA is TGTGCCAGCAACGGGGGTAGCGATACGCAGTATTTT. It is translated as CASNGGSDTQYF. Full variable domain (rest looked up from reference TRBV2 and TRBJ2-3): EPEVTQTPSHQVTQMGQEVILRCVPISNHLYFYWYRQILGQKVEFLVSFYNNEISEKSEIFDDQFSVERPDGSNFTLKIRSTKLEDSAMYFCASNGGSDTQYFGPGTRLTVL.